What follows is one TCR beta chain and its context. Its target is not known. This specimen belongs to a study of radiation and T cells in renal cell carcinoma. Findings and limits, study-wide: Baseline intratumoral clonotype presence is unknown without pretreatment biopsies.

The sample's time point: blood 4 weeks post-SBRT, at nephrectomy. Regarding treatment: 15 Gy SBRT to primary tumor, nephrectomy 4 weeks later. Serial blood draws occurred at baseline and 2 and 4 weeks post-SBRT. This renal cell carcinoma was of the clear cell type. The table came from immunoSEQ multiplex PCR; TCRdb's copy has only in-frame clones and leaves some out. Among about 170,000 clones, about 85% were seen once, and the ten largest hold around 11%. V shed 0 bases and J shed 13 bases, with 24 bases lying between them. Germline CDR1 is LGHNA and CDR2 is YNFKEQ. The CDR3 consists of 16 residues. The sample here was blood, taken from a patient whose treatment included radiotherapy and nephrectomy. This chain links TRBV4-2 with TRBJ1-1; D is uncertain. The receptor was isolated from a woman aged 50 to 65 with renal cell carcinoma. CDR3 residues: CASSQDGSRRRRLDFF. As DNA, the CDR3 is TGTGCCAGCAGCCAAGATGGATCCCGCAGGCGCCGGTTGGATTTCTTT.